A few counts support the clone carrying this T cell receptor beta chain. No antigen is known for it. This sample was taken from a study of beta chain features in type 1 diabetes. Broader study findings: Naive, central memory and Treg TCRB repertoires appeared more alike in patients than in healthy donors. TCRB CDR3s were moderately but significantly shorter in Type 1 diabetes patients in all four CD4+ subsets. The study found fewer insertions and more deletions at VDJ junctions in type 1 diabetes patients.

Sequencing targeted expressed TCRB transcripts, as all isolated RNA had been reverse transcribed. Assay used: immunoSEQ multiplex PCR; TCRdb lists only in-frame clones, some missing. The sample shows about half a million clones, about 29% of them seen only once. CD45RO/CCR7/CD25/CD127/CD95/CD27 separated CD4+ naive, central memory, regulatory and stem cell-like memory cells by sorting. The clonotype was recovered from a man aged 18 to 30 in good health. Sequences were obtained from naive CD4+ T cells from blood.

CDR3 sequence reads: CASSLGQVQETQYF. The DNA for the CDR3 is TGCGCCAGCAGCTTGGGGCAGGTCCAAGAGACCCAGTACTTC. This chain links TRBV5-1 with TRBJ2-5; D gene unclear. V lost 0 bases, J lost 1 base, and 7 bases lay in between. The CDR3 has 14 residues. The V gene's germline CDR1 is SGHRS and CDR2 YFSETQ. The full variable domain, completed using reference TRBV5-1 and TRBJ2-5, is KAGVTQTPRYLIKTRGQQVTLSCSPISGHRSVSWYQQTPGQGLQFLFEYFSETQRNKGNFPGRFSGRQFSNSRSEMNVSTLELGDSALYLCASSLGQVQETQYFGPGTRLLVL.